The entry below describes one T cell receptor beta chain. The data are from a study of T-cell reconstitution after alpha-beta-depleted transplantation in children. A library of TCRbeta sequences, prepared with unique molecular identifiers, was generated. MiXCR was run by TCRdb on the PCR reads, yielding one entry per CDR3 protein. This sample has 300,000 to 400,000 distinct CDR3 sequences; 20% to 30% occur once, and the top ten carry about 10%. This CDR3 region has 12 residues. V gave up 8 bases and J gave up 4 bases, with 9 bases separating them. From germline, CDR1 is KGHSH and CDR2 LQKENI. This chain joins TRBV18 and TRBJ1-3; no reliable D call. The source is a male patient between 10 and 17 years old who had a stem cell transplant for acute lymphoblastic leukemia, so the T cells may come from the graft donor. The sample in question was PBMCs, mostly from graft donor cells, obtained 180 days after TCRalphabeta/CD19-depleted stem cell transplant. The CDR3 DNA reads TGTGCCAGCCTACGATGGGGAAACACCATATATTTT. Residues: CASLRWGNTIYF.